These 3 T cell receptor beta chains came from one sample sequenced in a study of T cells in Graves' hyperthyroidism and ophthalmopathy. Template material for amplifying TCR beta CDR3 regions consisted of RNA transcripts. During a first-round RT-PCR of the TCR CDR3, the HTBI primer set was used. From the multiplex PCR reads, TCRdb called clonotypes with MiXCR, one entry per CDR3 protein. This sample yields around 380,000 distinct CDR3 sequences, of which approximately 13% are seen a single time; 20% belongs to the top ten. Sequencing input: blood. These receptors were taken from a man aged 25 to 40 with Graves' hyperthyroidism that later progressed to Graves' ophthalmopathy.

This clonotype was recorded a few times. V and J are TRBV29-1 and TRBJ2-5, with 7 bases lining up with TRBD1. CDR1 and CDR2 (germline): SQVTM, ANQGSEA. V shed 4 bases, J shed 1 base, and the junction held 12 bases outside the gene matches. The CDR3 has 16 residues. The CDR3 sequence: CSVGQGAGWLQETQYF. CDR3 bases: TGCAGCGTTGGACAGGGAGCAGGGTGGCTCCAAGAGACCCAGTACTTC. Looking up the rest from reference TRBV29-1 and TRBJ2-5 gives the full variable domain: SAVISQKPSRDICQRGTSLTIQCQVDSQVTMMFWYRQQPGQSLTLIATANQGSEATYESGFVIDKFPISRPNLTFSTLTVSNMSPEDSSIYLCSVGQGAGWLQETQYFGPGTRLLVL.

This clonotype was seen many times. V gene TRBV29-1 combines with J gene TRBJ1-1, with D unclear. The germline gives CDR1 SQVTM, CDR2 ANQGSEA. The CDR3 covers 12 residues. The germline V and J ends were trimmed by 7 bases and 4 bases, with 13 bases remaining between them. The CDR3 DNA is TGCAGCGCTGACGGCCAATCCACTGAAGCTTTCTTT. Translating gives CSADGQSTEAFF.

The chain joins TRBV6-2 or TRBV6-3 to TRBJ2-3; D might be TRBD2 (6 bases). CDR3 length: 18 amino acids. With 7 bases removed from V and 1 base from J, the gap between germline ends came to 24 bases. Germline assignment: CDR1 MNHEY and CDR2 SVGEGT. CDR3 in DNA: TGTGCCAGCATTCTGACTAGTGGGTCCATGAGGCGCACAGATACGCAGTATTTT. Its translation is CASILTSGSMRRTDTQYF.